The 31 T cell receptor beta chains below were found in one sample sequenced in a study of beta chain features in type 1 diabetes. Since all of the isolated RNA was reverse transcribed, expressed TCRB transcripts were what got sequenced. The method was immunoSEQ multiplex PCR; TCRdb's version includes in-frame clones alone and lacks a portion of them. The table includes 120,000 to 150,000 clones, about 50% detected once. Sequencing was done on a sample of Tregs from blood. Receptor source: a man between 18 and 29 years old in good health.

This chain links TRBV18 with TRBJ2-3; D is unresolved. Germline assignment: CDR1 KGHSH and CDR2 LQKENI. V was clipped by 4 bases and J by 3 bases, with 17 bases between them. The CDR3 extends over 16 amino acids. In DNA, the CDR3 is TGTGCCAGCTCACAGATAGCCTGGTCCATGACAGATACGCAGTATTTT. Translated, it gives CASSQIAWSMTDTQYF. Full variable domain (missing parts from reference TRBV18 and TRBJ2-3): NAGVMQNPRHLVRRRGQEARLRCSPMKGHSHVYWYRQLPEEGLKFMVYLQKENIIDESGMPKERFSAEFPKEGPSILRIQQVVRGDSAAYFCASSQIAWSMTDTQYFGPGTRLTVL.

The J gene is TRBJ2-7, the V gene TRBV7-2, with 7 bases that match TRBD1. The trim removed 1 base at V and 2 bases at J, leaving 5 bases unmatched. CDR3 length: 15 amino acids. CDR1 is SGHTA and CDR2 is FQGNSA in the germline V gene. The CDR3 loop reads CASSLGSQGTYEQYF. Written as DNA, the CDR3 is TGTGCCAGCAGCTTAGGTTCACAGGGGACCTACGAGCAGTACTTC.

The chain has TRBV6-5 and TRBJ2-2, with 8 nucleotides matching TRBD1. CDR3 length equals 14 residues. The ends lost 6 bases at V and 6 bases at J; junction bases unmatched: 6. Germline CDR1 reads MNHEY; CDR2 reads SVGAGI. CDR3 in DNA: TGTGCCAGCAGGCGGACAGGGTGGCCCGGGGAGCTGTTTTTT. Protein: CASRRTGWPGELFF.

The table lists this clone with a few counts. The rearrangement uses TRBV5-1 and TRBJ2-5, with TRBD2 as a possible D gene (6 bases). CDR3 length: 14 residues. The germline V gene has CDR1 SGHRS and CDR2 YFSETQ. The ends were cut back, 0 bases at V and 4 bases at J, with 10 bases in the middle. The CDR3 sequence is CASSLGGGGETQYF. In DNA form, the CDR3 reads TGCGCCAGCAGCTTGGGGGGAGGAGGAGAGACCCAGTACTTC. The whole variable domain, filled in from reference TRBV5-1 and TRBJ2-5, reads KAGVTQTPRYLIKTRGQQVTLSCSPISGHRSVSWYQQTPGQGLQFLFEYFSETQRNKGNFPGRFSGRQFSNSRSEMNVSTLELGDSALYLCASSLGGGGETQYFGPGTRLLVL.

The chain uses TRBV7-8 and TRBJ2-2; no clear D gene. The germline CDR1 and CDR2 sequences are SGHVS and FQNEAQ. Trimming pared 4 bases from V and 6 bases from J, leaving 12 bases between. CDR3 size: 14 residues. The CDR3 DNA is TGTGCCAGCAGCTCCTACCGTCTCGCCGGGGAGCTGTTTTTT. Encoded protein: CASSSYRLAGELFF.

This clone was detected once. The chain combines TRBV19 with TRBJ2-1, with D possibly being TRBD2 (6 bases). The length of the CDR3 is 14 residues. The germline CDR1 and CDR2 sequences are LNHDA and SQIVND (reference sequence). The V end was cut by 3 bases, the J end by 8 bases, with 14 bases between. The CDR3 sequence: CASSISGGRDEQFF. Written as DNA, the CDR3 is TGTGCCAGTAGTATCTCCGGGGGAAGAGATGAGCAGTTCTTC.

This clone was observed a few times. The genes are TRBV6-5 and TRBJ1-1, with TRBD1 matching 7 bases. The CDR3 loop spans 14 amino acids. With V trimmed by 3 bases and J by 5 bases, 6 bases remained unmatched. Germline V lookup: CDR1 MNHEY, CDR2 SVGAGI. The CDR3 protein is CASSYRQGRTEAFF. CDR3 nucleotides: TGTGCCAGCAGTTATCGACAGGGAAGGACTGAAGCTTTCTTT.

This clone has more than one count but fewer than ten. The genes are TRBV7-8 and TRBJ1-4; no firm D call. The CDR3 covers 13 residues. Germline CDR1 SGHVS, CDR2 FQNEAQ. The V and J ends lost 5 bases and 3 bases respectively, with 7 bases between them. The CDR3 nucleotides are TGTGCCAGCAGCCCCAATGCTAATGAAAAACTGTTTTTT. It encodes CASSPNANEKLFF.

This rearrangement joins TRBV18 to TRBJ2-5; no clear D gene. Germline assignment: CDR1 KGHSH and CDR2 LQKENI. The CDR3 has 11 amino acids. Trimming shortened V by 6 bases and J by 11 bases, and 13 bases separated the two germline ends. The chain's CDR3 is CASSLSEEQYF. In DNA, the CDR3 is TGTGCCAGCTCCCTCTCTGAAGAGCAGTACTTC. Full variable domain (rest looked up from reference TRBV18 and TRBJ2-5): NAGVMQNPRHLVRRRGQEARLRCSPMKGHSHVYWYRQLPEEGLKFMVYLQKENIIDESGMPKERFSAEFPKEGPSILRIQQVVRGDSAAYFCASSLSEEQYFGPGTRLLVL.

The rearrangement links TRBV5-1 to TRBJ2-5; tentatively, D is TRBD2 (5 bases). V was cut by 0 bases and J by 5 bases, with 14 bases left in between. Looked up from germline, CDR1 is SGHRS and CDR2 is YFSETQ. The CDR3 length is 15 residues. The CDR3 reads CASSLGVSAEETQYF. CDR3 coding DNA: TGCGCCAGCAGCTTGGGGGTTAGCGCGGAGGAGACCCAGTACTTC.

V gene TRBV5-1 combines with J gene TRBJ1-2; no clear D gene. Germline assignment: CDR1 SGHRS and CDR2 YFSETQ. The CDR3 contains 12 residues. Trimming shortened V by 4 bases and J by 4 bases, and 8 bases separated the two germline ends. The CDR3 spells CASSPGVYGYTF. CDR3 DNA sequence: TGCGCCAGCAGCCCCGGGGTCTATGGCTACACCTTC.

The V call is TRBV9, the J call TRBJ2-5, with a possible D match to TRBD2 (5 bases). Germline CDR1 is SGDLS and CDR2 is YYNGEE. Trimming left V 0 bases short and J 5 bases short, with 8 bases between. The CDR3 spans 13 residues. The CDR3 loop reads CASSVGRMETQYF. CDR3 DNA sequence: TGTGCCAGCAGCGTAGGGAGGATGGAGACCCAGTACTTC.

This sequence joins TRBV28 and TRBJ2-3, with a possible D match to TRBD2 (6 bases). The germline V gene has CDR1 MDHEN and CDR2 SYDVKM. The V and J ends lost 7 bases and 7 bases respectively, with 15 bases between them. The CDR3 runs 13 residues. The CDR3 protein is CASIRRDSHTQYF. DNA of the CDR3: TGTGCCAGCATACGCCGGGACTCGCATACGCAGTATTTT.

V gene TRBV5-4 combines with J gene TRBJ1-2; 9 nucleotides align to TRBD1. The CDR3 runs to 14 residues. V lost 7 bases and J lost 4; bases outside the gene matches: 8. The germline V gene has CDR1 SGHNT and CDR2 YYREEE (reference sequence). In nucleotides, the CDR3 is TGTGCCAGCGGACAGGGGATCGGCCTCTATGGCTACACCTTC. This codes for CASGQGIGLYGYTF.

CDR3 bases: TGCGCCAGCATCCCAGTGAACACTGAAGCTTTCTTT. Residues: CASIPVNTEAFF. This chain links TRBV5-1 with TRBJ1-1; no definite D call. Trimming pared 6 bases from V and 0 bases from J, leaving 6 bases between. This CDR3 comprises 12 residues. The germline V gene has CDR1 SGHRS and CDR2 YFSETQ.

The V call is TRBV7-2, the J call TRBJ1-2, with D possibly matching TRBD1 (5 bases). The V and J ends lost 2 bases and 2 bases respectively, with 9 bases between them. CDR1 is SGHTA and CDR2 is FQGNSA in the germline V gene. CDR3 size: 14 residues. This chain's CDR3 is CASSLFGGNYGYTF. In nucleotides, the CDR3 is TGTGCCAGCAGCTTATTCGGGGGAAACTATGGCTACACCTTC.

The CDR3 spells CAWSAGSSGANVLTF. CDR3 in DNA: TGTGCCTGGAGTGCTGGGAGCTCTGGGGCCAACGTCCTGACTTTC. J is TRBJ2-6 and V is TRBV30; D may be TRBD2 (5 bases). The CDR3 runs to 15 residues. Per germline, CDR1 GTSNPN and CDR2 SVGIG (reference sequence). The V and J ends lost 1 base and 0 bases respectively, with 7 bases between them.

The gene calls are TRBV5-1 and TRBJ2-1; D might be TRBD2 (5 bases). The germline gives CDR1 SGHRS, CDR2 YFSETQ. Trimming left V 4 bases short and J 5 bases short, with 13 bases between. The CDR3 is 14 residues long. The CDR3 is CASSPRRNNNEQFF. The CDR3, as DNA: TGCGCCAGCAGCCCGCGGAGGAATAACAATGAGCAGTTCTTC.

The chain recombines TRBV5-4 with TRBJ1-5, with TRBD1 identical over 7 bases. Trimming removed 3 bases from V and 0 bases from J; junction bases left unmatched: 3. CDR1 SGHNT and CDR2 YYREEE come from the germline V gene (reference sequence). The CDR3 totals 15 residues. DNA for the CDR3: TGTGCCAGCAGCTCCGGGACAGTTAGCAATCAGCCCCAGCATTTT. It specifies CASSSGTVSNQPQHF.

In this sample, this clone turned up once. This chain uses TRBV4-2 with TRBJ2-7; unclear D gene. With 0 bases removed from V and 7 bases from J, the gap between germline ends came to 13 bases. Germline lookup yields CDR1 LGHNA and CDR2 YNFKEQ. The length of the CDR3 is 14 residues. The CDR3 spells CASSQDATQQEQYF. In DNA form, the CDR3 reads TGTGCCAGCAGCCAAGATGCAACACAGCAAGAGCAGTACTTC.

This clone was seen a few times. This rearrangement joins TRBV10-3 to TRBJ2-1; tentative D call: TRBD2 (6 bases). Germline V gene data show CDR1 as ENHRY and CDR2 as SYGVKD. The CDR3 consists of 14 residues. V was clipped by 7 bases and J by 10 bases, with 20 bases between them. The CDR3 nucleotides read TGTGCCATCACTGGACTACGGGGCTCGCGGGAGCAGTTCTTC. It translates to CAITGLRGSREQFF.

CDR3 residues: CASSPQGGVEKLFF. The CDR3, as DNA: TGTGCCAGCTCACCTCAGGGAGGAGTAGAAAAACTGTTTTTT. The rearrangement links TRBV18 to TRBJ1-4, with TRBD1 as a possible D gene (5 bases). This CDR3 comprises 14 residues. V dropped 3 bases and J dropped 8 bases, with 13 bases sitting between them. Germline V gene data show CDR1 as KGHSH and CDR2 as LQKENI.

This chain connects TRBV27 to TRBJ2-5; 8 nucleotides match TRBD2. The J call is uncertain, as TRBJ2-7 better fits the DNA end. Germline V gives CDR1 MNHEY, CDR2 SMNVEV (reference sequence). This CDR3 contains 17 residues. This chain's CDR3 is CASSRRSLGLAIPEQYF. For the CDR3, the DNA is TGTGCCAGCAGTCGACGGTCGCTTGGACTAGCAATACCCGAGCAGTACTTC.

A word on this clone: In the same sample, other DNA sequences code for this CDR3. The rearrangement joins TRBV7-9 to TRBJ2-7; TRBD2 aligns across 12 bases. Germline assignment: CDR1 SEHNR and CDR2 FQNEAQ (reference sequence). Germline trimming cut 1 base from V and 5 bases from J; bases unmatched to any gene: 0. The CDR3 sequence is 14 residues long. This CDR3 is CASSLGLAGDEQYF. The CDR3, as DNA: TGTGCCAGCAGCTTAGGACTAGCGGGAGACGAGCAGTACTTC.

On this clone itself: A much bigger clone sits one base away, suggesting this may be a read error. The chain joins TRBV7-3 to TRBJ2-7; 8 nucleotides match TRBD1. The V gene end was trimmed by 0 bases and the J gene end by 2 bases; junction bases not matched to a gene: 0. The germline gives CDR1 SGHTA, CDR2 FQGTGA. The CDR3 is 14 amino acids. The CDR3: CASSLTRGPYEQYF. In nucleotides, the CDR3 is TGTGCCAGCAGCTTAACCAGGGGGCCCTACGAGCAGTACTTC.

The chain is built from TRBV7-8 and TRBJ2-2; a weak D match, TRBD1 (6 bases). The ends were cut back, 2 bases at V and 3 bases at J, with 13 bases in the middle. The CDR3 contains 16 residues. Germline CDR1 SGHVS, CDR2 FQNEAQ. For the CDR3, the DNA is TGTGCCAGCAGCTTATTACAGGGCGATTACACCGGGGAGCTGTTTTTT. Protein product: CASSLLQGDYTGELFF.

The chain links TRBV5-1 to TRBJ2-7, with 8 bases aligning to TRBD1. CDR1 is SGHRS, CDR2 YFSETQ, per germline. The CDR3 loop spans 13 amino acids. After removal of 6 bases from V and 3 bases from J, the junction contained 5 bases not matched to a gene. The DNA of the CDR3 is TGCGCCAGCACAGGACAGGGATTCTACGAGCAGTACTTC. The encoded protein is CASTGQGFYEQYF.

Only a few counts were recorded for this clone. This chain connects TRBV7-9 to TRBJ1-5, with D possibly matching TRBD1 (6 bases). The length of the CDR3 is 15 residues. Trimming removed 5 bases from V and 2 bases from J, with 13 bases in between. Germline V lookup: CDR1 SEHNR, CDR2 FQNEAQ (reference sequence). CDR3 sequence reads: CASSRTGRGNQPQHF. CDR3 DNA sequence: TGTGCCAGCAGCAGAACAGGGAGGGGCAATCAGCCCCAGCATTTT.

This clone was counted a few times. The rearrangement uses TRBV28 and TRBJ2-7, with D possibly matching TRBD2 (6 bases). CDR3 size: 14 residues. V lost 4 bases to trimming and J lost 11 bases, with 21 bases between them. The germline gives CDR1 MDHEN, CDR2 SYDVKM. The CDR3 protein is CASSYLGGALEKYF. The CDR3 region has the DNA TGTGCCAGCAGTTATTTAGGCGGGGCCCTTGAGAAGTACTTC.

In this sample, this clone turned up a few times. The V call is TRBV7-9, the J call TRBJ2-5, with 8 bases matching TRBD2. Germline loops: CDR1 SEHNR, CDR2 FQNEAQ (reference sequence). CDR3 length equals 14 residues. Losses at the gene ends were 2 bases for V and 5 bases for J; bases not matched to a gene: 4. This chain's CDR3 is CASSLSLAGETQYF. CDR3 in DNA: TGTGCCAGCAGCTTAAGTTTAGCGGGGGAGACCCAGTACTTC. The complete variable domain, with remaining parts taken from reference TRBV7-9 and TRBJ2-5, reads DTGVSQNPRHKITKRGQNVTFRCDPISEHNRLYWYRQTLGQGPEFLTYFQNEAQLEKSRLLSDRFSAERPKGSFSTLEIQRTEQGDSAMYLCASSLSLAGETQYFGPGTRLLVL.

The J gene is TRBJ2-7, the V gene TRBV6-5; unclear D gene. This CDR3 has 12 residues. The ends were cut back, 4 bases at V and 7 bases at J, with 11 bases in the middle. Germline CDR1 and CDR2: MNHEY and SVGAGI. The CDR3 reads CASSSPRMEQYF. The CDR3, as DNA: TGTGCCAGCAGTTCCCCCCGTATGGAGCAGTACTTC.